Each of the 21 T cell receptor beta chains below was sequenced from the same sample in a study of early T cells in non-severe SARS-CoV-2 infection. Via MiXCR, TCRdb re-called the 5' RACE reads, giving one row per CDR3 protein. This table has roughly 51,000 distinct CDR3 sequences, roughly 9.8% appearing once. The sample was whole blood. These receptors were collected from an adult who was a healthcare worker with PCR-confirmed SARS-CoV-2 infection or an uninfected control (not recorded which).

The chain joins TRBV27 to TRBJ2-7; 8 positions match TRBD2. V dropped 7 bases and J dropped 6; count of bases not matched to a gene: 17. This CDR3 has 16 residues. CDR1 is MNHEY, CDR2 SMNVEV, per germline (reference sequence). The CDR3 coding sequence is TGTGCCAGCACTAAAGCGGGACTAGTGGACCCCTTCGAGCAGTACTTC. It encodes CASTKAGLVDPFEQYF.

This clonotype appeared many times. The chain carries TRBV7-9 and TRBJ1-3; D unclear. The germline V gene encodes CDR1 SEHNR and CDR2 FQNEAQ (reference sequence). This CDR3 has 14 amino acids. Trimming shortened V by 4 bases and J by 1 base, and 8 bases separated the two germline ends. CDR3 DNA sequence: TGTGCCAGCAGCTCCACTGTTTCTGGAAACACCATATATTTT. Residues: CASSSTVSGNTIYF.

By share of the sample, this clonotype is medium-sized. The V and J genes are TRBV20-1 and TRBJ2-7, with D possibly TRBD2 on 6 matching bases. Germline values: CDR1 DFQATT, CDR2 SNEGSKA (reference sequence). The V gene lost 6 bases and the J gene lost 4 bases, with 13 bases spanning the gap. The CDR3 runs 12 residues. CDR3 DNA: TGCAGTGCGCCAGGACTATCTTACGAGCAGTACTTC. Translated: CSAPGLSYEQYF.

The rearrangement joins TRBV29-1 to TRBJ2-2; D not certain. The V gene's germline CDR1 is SQVTM and CDR2 ANQGSEA. The CDR3 consists of 10 residues. V was cut by 7 bases and J by 4 bases, with 4 bases left in between. CDR3 in amino acids: CSALTGELFF. The CDR3 DNA follows: TGCAGCGCTCTCACCGGGGAGCTGTTTTTT.

This clonotype was recorded a few times. This chain joins TRBV20-1 and TRBJ2-2; D remains unclear. CDR3 length: 13 amino acids. In germline, CDR1 is DFQATT, CDR2 SNEGSKA (reference sequence). V was shortened by 7 bases and J by 0 bases, with 9 bases between the two germline ends. CDR3 residues: CSVVPANTGELFF. In nucleotides, the CDR3 is TGCAGTGTTGTGCCCGCGAACACCGGGGAGCTGTTTTTT.

This clonotype was seen a handful of times. CDR3 nucleotides: TGCAGCGTTACAACCCAGGGAGGAGGCTACACCTTC. The encoded protein is CSVTTQGGGYTF. The gene calls are TRBV29-1 and TRBJ1-2; D perhaps matches TRBD1 (5 bases). The CDR3 spans 12 residues. V lost 5 bases to trimming and J lost 8 bases, with 15 bases between them. CDR1 is SQVTM and CDR2 is ANQGSEA in the germline V gene.

This clonotype appeared many times. This chain links TRBV29-1 with TRBJ2-2, with D perhaps matching TRBD1 or TRBD2 (5 bases each). The CDR3 contains 16 residues. CDR1 SQVTM and CDR2 ANQGSEA come from the germline V gene. Trimming took 7 bases from V and 1 from J, leaving 19 bases between them. The CDR3 spells CSGSHSGTENTGELFF. The DNA of the CDR3 is TGCAGCGGTTCCCATTCCGGGACGGAGAACACCGGGGAGCTGTTTTTT.

The sample holds many counts of this clonotype. V and J are TRBV7-6 and TRBJ2-2; D call uncertain. V shed 5 bases and J shed 8 bases, with 6 bases lying between them. Germline CDR1 SGHVS, CDR2 FNYEAQ. The CDR3 length is 11 residues. The CDR3 DNA follows: TGTGCCAGCAGCCCGCTAGGGGAGCTGTTTTTT. Encoded protein: CASSPLGELFF.

This sequence joins TRBV6-5 and TRBJ2-7; the D gene is possibly TRBD1 (6 bases). The V gene lost 8 bases and the J gene lost 2 bases, with 13 bases spanning the gap. Germline assignment: CDR1 MNHEY and CDR2 SVGAGI. The CDR3 has 13 residues. The CDR3 here is CASSRTGTYEQYF. The CDR3 DNA sequence: TGTGCCAGCTCCCGAACAGGGACCTACGAGCAGTACTTC.

This sequence joins TRBV27 and TRBJ2-7; D call uncertain. Germline V gene lookup returns CDR1 MNHEY and CDR2 SMNVEV (reference sequence). The V gene lost 8 bases and the J gene lost 0 bases, with 11 bases spanning the gap. This CDR3 has 13 amino acids. CDR3 sequence: CASSSGPSYEQYF. The CDR3 DNA reads TGTGCCAGCTCCTCGGGTCCCTCCTACGAGCAGTACTTC.

This rearrangement joins TRBV6-6 to TRBJ1-2, with D hard to call. Germline V gives CDR1 MNHNY, CDR2 SVGAGI (reference sequence). This CDR3 region has 14 residues. V was shortened by 4 bases and J by 5 bases, with 14 bases between the two germline ends. CDR3 DNA sequence: TGTGCCAGCAGTTCCGTCGGACGGATATATGGCTACACCTTC. Amino acids: CASSSVGRIYGYTF.

J is TRBJ2-2 and V is TRBV2; D gene unclear. The V and J ends lost 4 bases and 0 bases respectively, with 6 bases between them. Per germline, CDR1 SNHLY and CDR2 FYNNEI. CDR3 length equals 14 residues. Here the CDR3 DNA reads TGTGCCAGCAGTGGGCAGACGAACACCGGGGAGCTGTTTTTT. This sequence encodes CASSGQTNTGELFF.

The J gene is TRBJ2-7, the V gene TRBV5-1; the match to TRBD1 covers 8 bases. V lost 5 bases, J lost 3 bases, and 13 bases stayed unmatched. This CDR3 comprises 16 residues. Germline CDR1 SGHRS, CDR2 YFSETQ. This CDR3 is CASSLSRWDRYYEQYF. The CDR3 DNA reads as TGCGCCAGCAGTCTTTCGAGGTGGGACAGGTACTACGAGCAGTACTTC.

This clonotype was seen a handful of times. This chain connects TRBV29-1 to TRBJ1-5, with a weak D call TRBD1 (6 bases). The CDR3 runs to 13 residues. Germline CDR1 is SQVTM and CDR2 is ANQGSEA. V lost 4 bases and J lost 0, with 7 bases in between. In nucleotides, the CDR3 is TGCAGCGTTGGACAGGATAGCAATCAGCCCCAGCATTTT. This codes for CSVGQDSNQPQHF.

The genes are TRBV29-1 and TRBJ2-1; 7 bases map to TRBD2. The ends lost 3 bases at V and 15 bases at J; junction bases unmatched: 8. The CDR3 is 11 amino acids. Germline V CDR1 and CDR2: SQVTM, ANQGSEA. CDR3 nucleotides: TGCAGCGTTGAGAGGCGGGAGCTCCGGTTCTTC. This translates into CSVERRELRFF.

This clonotype was counted only a few times. This chain links TRBV27 with TRBJ2-3; D is unclear. Looked up from germline, CDR1 is MNHEY and CDR2 is SMNVEV (reference sequence). This CDR3 is built from 12 residues. V lost 1 base, J lost 5 bases, and 4 bases lay in between. DNA of the CDR3: TGTGCCAGCAGTTTATTAAAAGATACGCAGTATTTT. This sequence encodes CASSLLKDTQYF.

This clonotype was detected many times. The V and J genes are TRBV20-1 and TRBJ2-5; 7 positions match TRBD1. The CDR3 totals 14 residues. V lost 6 bases and J lost 2; bases outside the gene matches: 9. Germline V CDR1 and CDR2: DFQATT, SNEGSKA (reference sequence). The DNA of the CDR3 is TGCAGTGCCCGAAGCCCGGACAGGCAAGAGACCCAGTACTTC. Translated, it gives CSARSPDRQETQYF.

This clonotype has at least ten counts. V is TRBV10-3 and J is TRBJ1-1; weak D call: TRBD1 (5 bases). Germline V gene sequence: CDR1 ENHRY, CDR2 SYGVKD. The CDR3 length is 13 residues. V was trimmed by 3 bases and J by 6 bases, leaving 11 bases between them. The CDR3 spells CAISDGADPEAFF. The CDR3 bases are TGTGCCATCAGTGACGGGGCAGACCCTGAAGCTTTCTTT.

This clonotype has only a few counts. The chain joins TRBV29-1 to TRBJ1-1; a possible D gene is TRBD1 (6 bases). Trimming removed 6 bases at V and 0 bases at J, with 17 bases between. Germline CDR1 is SQVTM and CDR2 is ANQGSEA. This CDR3 has 15 amino acids. The CDR3 region is CSVATLDRLNTEAFF. In nucleotides, the CDR3 is TGCAGCGTCGCCACTCTGGACAGACTGAACACTGAAGCTTTCTTT.

The chain recombines TRBV3-1 with TRBJ2-1; the D is unclear. CDR1 is LGHDT, CDR2 YNNKEL, per germline (reference sequence). The length of the CDR3 is 16 residues. V was clipped by 0 bases and J by 4 bases, with 13 bases between them. Written as DNA, the CDR3 is TGTGCCAGCAGCCAAGACCAGCCGGACCCATACAATGAGCAGTTCTTC. It yields the protein CASSQDQPDPYNEQFF.

This clonotype was picked up many times. The chain has TRBV7-3 and TRBJ2-5, with 10 bases identical to TRBD1. Germline CDR1 and CDR2: SGHTA and FQGTGA. CDR3 size: 14 residues. The ends lost 5 bases at V and 5 bases at J; junction bases unmatched: 5. CDR3 amino acids: CASSATGGRETQYF. The CDR3 DNA reads TGTGCCAGCAGCGCGACAGGGGGCCGTGAGACCCAGTACTTC.